This T cell receptor beta chain was obtained from a study of T cell repertoires in cytomegalovirus infection. This clonotype was seen a handful of times. Its antigen is unidentified. TCRdb used MiXCR to reprocess the reads, holding one entry per CDR3 protein. The sample holds 450,000 to 650,000 distinct CDR3 sequences, 35% to 50% seen once. Germline CDR1 is SGHTA and CDR2 is FQGNSA. This CDR3 is built from 13 residues. V was trimmed by 5 bases and J by 6 bases, leaving 12 bases between them. The sequence was collected from a human donor in good health (CMV status not recorded). Some clones in this sample may be carry-over from other donors' samples. J is TRBJ2-3 and V is TRBV7-2; D remains ambiguous. The sample consisted of cultured PBMCs, taken from culture after CMV antigen stimulation. The CDR3 protein is CASSPTEMDTQYF. For the CDR3, the DNA is TGTGCCAGCAGCCCAACCGAAATGGATACGCAGTATTTT.